This entry features one TCR beta chain sequence. This receptor's antigen is unknown. Base qualities are not provided; no much larger clone lies one nucleotide away. Repertoires were sampled repeatedly over the course of chemoradiotherapy so that clonal expansion in the tumor microenvironment could be followed. This sample is drawn from a study of chemoradiotherapy in HPV16-positive cancers (dated by TCRdb to between 2021 and 2023). For the study in its entirety: Candidate HPV-specific T-cell clones and common TCR motifs were defined by functional T-cell assays performed on cells from a couple of HPV16-positive patients. The study asked whether T-cell immunity to the HPV oncoproteins E6 and E7 changes during chemoradiotherapy and whether this immunity affects survival. The candidate HPV-specific TCRs and motifs were then tracked in TCR repertoires from 80 to 95 patients with HPV-related cancers. The study at large found these results: Among HPV16-positive patients, expansion of HPV-responsive T cells during chemoradiotherapy was associated with better recurrence-free survival. Expansion of candidate HPV-specific clones and E7-related TCR motifs was observed in the tumor microenvironment during treatment, whereas no such expansion was observed for non-HPV-specific T cells. The functional definition of HPV-specific T cells came from only a couple of HPV16-positive patients, and the survival association was reported for HPV16-positive patients.

There are 18 amino acids in the CDR3, from cysteine to phenylalanine inclusive. CDR3 DNA only is kept here, 54 bases in frame from base 1. V loses 2 bases of germline sequence and J loses 1 base, and the interval between the two ends is 16 bases. CDR1 and CDR2 (SGHNT, YYREEE) derive from the germline V gene (reference sequence). Libraries were constructed by the immunoSEQ multiplex PCR assay. Here the immuneACCESS table is served through TCRdb, limited to in-frame sequences with V and J called. Missing clones are a known gap in these copies; in checked studies unresolved V genes cover under half, and the rest lacks a known reason. The sample table shows fewer than 2,500 clones, and 70% to 90% are seen once. The ten largest clones represent about 20% of the sample.

The specimen was tumor tissue, collected from a patient who underwent chemoradiotherapy. The V and J genes are TRBV5-4 and TRBJ1-6, with the D gene too uncertain to name. The sequence was collected from a human donor with HPV-associated anogenital cancer. CDR3 sequence: CASSLGFGEGSYNSPLHF. The nucleotide sequence reads as follows: TGTGCCAGCAGCTTAGGATTTGGCGAAGGTTCCTATAATTCACCCCTCCACTTT.